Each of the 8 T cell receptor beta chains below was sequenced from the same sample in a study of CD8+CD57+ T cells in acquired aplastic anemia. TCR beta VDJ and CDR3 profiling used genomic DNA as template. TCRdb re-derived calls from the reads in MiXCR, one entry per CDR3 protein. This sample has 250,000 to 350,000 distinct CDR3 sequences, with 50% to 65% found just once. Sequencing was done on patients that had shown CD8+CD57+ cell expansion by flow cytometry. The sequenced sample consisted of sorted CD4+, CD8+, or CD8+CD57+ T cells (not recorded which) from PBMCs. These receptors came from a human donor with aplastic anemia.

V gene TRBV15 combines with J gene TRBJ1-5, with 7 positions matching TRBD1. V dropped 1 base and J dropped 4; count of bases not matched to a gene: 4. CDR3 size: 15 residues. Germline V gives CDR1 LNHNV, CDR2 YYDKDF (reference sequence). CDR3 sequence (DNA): TGTGCCACCAGCAGAGGGGCAGGGGGGAATCAGCCCCAGCATTTT. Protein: CATSRGAGGNQPQHF.

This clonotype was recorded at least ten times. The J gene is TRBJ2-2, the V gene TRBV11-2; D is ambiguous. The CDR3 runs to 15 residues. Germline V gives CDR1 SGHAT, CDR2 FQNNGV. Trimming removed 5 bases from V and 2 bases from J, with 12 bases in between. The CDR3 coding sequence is TGTGCCAGCAGCCCCATGCCCGGAAACACCGGGGAGCTGTTTTTT. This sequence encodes CASSPMPGNTGELFF.

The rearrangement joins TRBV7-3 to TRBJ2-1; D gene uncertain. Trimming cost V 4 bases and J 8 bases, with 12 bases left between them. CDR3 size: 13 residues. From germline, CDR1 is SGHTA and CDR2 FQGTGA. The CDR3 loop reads CASSSPAVDEQFF. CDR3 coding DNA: TGTGCCAGCAGCTCACCGGCGGTCGATGAGCAGTTCTTC.

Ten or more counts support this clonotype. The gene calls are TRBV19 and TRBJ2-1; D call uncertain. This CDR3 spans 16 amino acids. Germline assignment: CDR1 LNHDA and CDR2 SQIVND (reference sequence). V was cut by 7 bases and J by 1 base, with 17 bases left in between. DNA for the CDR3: TGTGCCAGTACCCCAGTCGCGCGAGTTTCCTACAATGAGCAGTTCTTC. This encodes CASTPVARVSYNEQFF.

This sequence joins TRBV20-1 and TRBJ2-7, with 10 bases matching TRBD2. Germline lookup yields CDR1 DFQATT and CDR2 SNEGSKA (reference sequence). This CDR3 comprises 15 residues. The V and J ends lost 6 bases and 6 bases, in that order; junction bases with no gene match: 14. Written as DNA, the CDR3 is TGCAGTGCCCCTTCGGCAGCGGGAGGGCCTAGCGAGCAGTACTTC. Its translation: CSAPSAAGGPSEQYF.

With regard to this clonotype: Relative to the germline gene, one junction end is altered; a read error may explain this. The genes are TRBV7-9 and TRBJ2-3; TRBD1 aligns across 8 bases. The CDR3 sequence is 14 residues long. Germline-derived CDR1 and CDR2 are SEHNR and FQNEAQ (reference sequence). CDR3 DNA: TGTGCCAGCAGCTCGACAGGGGAGCCAGATACGCTGTATTTT. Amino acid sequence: CASSSTGEPDTLYF.

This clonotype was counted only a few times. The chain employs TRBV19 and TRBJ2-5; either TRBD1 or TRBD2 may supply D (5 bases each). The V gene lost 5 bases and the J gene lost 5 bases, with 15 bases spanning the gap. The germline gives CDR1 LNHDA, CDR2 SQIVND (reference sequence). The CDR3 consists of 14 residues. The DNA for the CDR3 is TGTGCCAGTAGTGGATGGGACCGAGGGGAGACCCAGTACTTC. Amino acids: CASSGWDRGETQYF.

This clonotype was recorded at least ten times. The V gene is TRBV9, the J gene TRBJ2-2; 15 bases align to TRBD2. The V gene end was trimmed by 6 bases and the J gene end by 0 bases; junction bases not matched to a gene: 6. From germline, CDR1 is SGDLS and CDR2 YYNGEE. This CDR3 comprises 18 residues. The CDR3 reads CASNEGTSGRTNTGELFF. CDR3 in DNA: TGTGCCAGCAATGAGGGGACTAGCGGGAGGACGAACACCGGGGAGCTGTTTTTT.